This TCR beta chain derives from a study of T cell changes during pregnancy in multiple sclerosis. CDR1 and CDR2 (germline): MNHEY, SMNVEV (reference sequence). This CDR3 is built from 19 residues. The trim removed 5 bases at V and 6 bases at J, leaving 18 bases unmatched. Only in-frame clones appear in the TCRdb table, and some are missing; sequencing was by immunoSEQ multiplex PCR. The sample lists 30,000 to 40,000 clones, approximately 90% occurring once. This chain joins TRBV27 and TRBJ1-4; 10 nucleotides align to TRBD1. This clonotype was sampled from a female donor with multiple sclerosis, enrolled in a pregnancy study. The sample consisted of CD8+ T cells from peripheral blood mononuclear cells, taken in the third trimester of pregnancy. In DNA form, the CDR3 reads TGTGCCAGCAGTCCTCGGACAGGGGGGAGAGATGAGGAAGATGAAAAACTGTTTTTT. The encoded protein is CASSPRTGGRDEEDEKLFF.